Below, 8 T cell receptor beta chains from the same sample are listed, as sequenced in a study of tumor-infiltrating lymphocytes in localized non-small cell lung cancer. Sequenced by immunoSEQ multiplex PCR; TCRdb stores in-frame clones only, minus some. The data contain about 14,000 clones, roughly four fifths of them singletons. The sequenced sample consisted of lung tumor tissue. These receptors were obtained from a human donor with non-small cell lung cancer.

V and J are TRBV10-2 and TRBJ1-2, with 7 bases matching TRBD1. J was trimmed by 4 bases and V by 8 bases; bases with no gene match: 10. Germline V lookup: CDR1 WSHSY, CDR2 SAAADI. The CDR3 has 14 amino acids. CDR3 amino acids: CASQPTGDGYGYTF. CDR3 DNA: TGCGCCAGCCAGCCTACAGGGGATGGCTATGGCTACACCTTC.

The chain carries TRBV10-3 and TRBJ2-2; 7 bases are shared with TRBD2. The CDR3 length is 14 residues. Trimming at V came to 6 bases and at J to 5 bases, leaving 6 bases not matched to a gene. The germline V gene has CDR1 ENHRY and CDR2 SYGVKD. CDR3 nucleotide sequence: TGTGCCATCAGGAGGACTAGTGAGACCGGGGAGCTGTTTTTT. Protein: CAIRRTSETGELFF.

The V and J genes are TRBV19 and TRBJ1-6; 11 bases are shared with TRBD1. Per the germline V gene, CDR1 is LNHDA and CDR2 is SQIVND (reference sequence). The ends lost 7 bases at V and 4 bases at J; junction bases unmatched: 3. This CDR3 comprises 15 residues. CDR3 sequence: CASMRDRGYNSPLHF. As DNA, the CDR3 is TGTGCCAGTATGAGGGACAGGGGGTATAATTCACCCCTCCACTTT. Full variable domain (outside the CDR3, taken from reference TRBV19 and TRBJ1-6): DGGITQSPKYLFRKEGQNVTLSCEQNLNHDAMYWYRQDPGQGLRLIYYSQIVNDFQKGDIAEGYSVSREKKESFPLTVTSAQKNPTAFYLCASMRDRGYNSPLHFGNGTRLTVT.

Only one count was recorded for this clone. This chain uses TRBV19 with TRBJ1-1; 8 nucleotides match TRBD1. Trimming cost V 8 bases and J 3 bases; bases outside gene matches: 17. CDR1 and CDR2 from the germline V gene are LNHDA and SQIVND (reference sequence). This CDR3 is 17 amino acids long. CDR3 amino acids: CASSRVGRGRWDTEAFF. CDR3 DNA: TGTGCCAGTTCCCGGGTGGGCAGGGGGCGATGGGACACTGAAGCTTTCTTT.

The V and J genes are TRBV7-2 and TRBJ2-5, with 9 bases lining up with TRBD1. This CDR3 is built from 15 residues. Germline values: CDR1 SGHTA, CDR2 FQGNSA. Losses at the gene ends were 2 bases for V and 13 bases for J; bases not matched to a gene: 14. CDR3 sequence: CASSLLQGAARALYF. CDR3 bases: TGTGCCAGCAGCTTACTACAGGGGGCGGCTAGGGCGTTGTACTTC.

This chain joins TRBV4-1 and TRBJ2-5, with unresolved D. In germline, CDR1 is MGHRA, CDR2 YSYEKL. CDR3 length: 16 amino acids. V lost 3 bases and J lost 0, with 14 bases in between. CDR3 DNA: TGCGCCAGCAGCCAGACAACTTTTAGGTACCAAGAGACCCAGTACTTC. Its translation is CASSQTTFRYQETQYF.

The V and J genes are TRBV4-3 and TRBJ2-3; D gene ambiguous. V lost 1 base to trimming and J lost 1 base, with 9 bases between them. There are 15 residues in the CDR3. Germline V lookup: CDR1 LGHNA, CDR2 YSLEER. In nucleotides, the CDR3 is TGCGCCAGCAGCCAAGGGAATTCAGGCACAGATACGCAGTATTTT. This codes for CASSQGNSGTDTQYF.

This sequence joins TRBV6-1 and TRBJ2-1; 7 bases agree with TRBD2. Looked up from germline, CDR1 is MNHNS and CDR2 is SASEGT. V lost 1 base and J lost 3; bases outside the gene matches: 0. CDR3 length equals 14 residues. DNA for the CDR3: TGTGCCAGCAGTGAAGTAGCGGGCTACAATGAGCAGTTCTTC. Its translation is CASSEVAGYNEQFF.